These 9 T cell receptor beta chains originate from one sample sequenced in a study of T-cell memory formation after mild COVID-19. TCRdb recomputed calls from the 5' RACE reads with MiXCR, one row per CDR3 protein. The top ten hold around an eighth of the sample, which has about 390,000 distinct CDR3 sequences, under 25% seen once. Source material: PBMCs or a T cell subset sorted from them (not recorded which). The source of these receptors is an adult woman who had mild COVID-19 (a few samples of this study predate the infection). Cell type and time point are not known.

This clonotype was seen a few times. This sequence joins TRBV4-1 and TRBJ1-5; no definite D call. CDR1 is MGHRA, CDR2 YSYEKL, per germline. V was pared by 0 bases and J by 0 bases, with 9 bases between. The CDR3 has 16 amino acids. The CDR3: CASSQDVGFSNQPQHF. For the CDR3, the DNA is TGCGCCAGCAGCCAAGATGTCGGGTTTAGCAATCAGCCCCAGCATTTT.

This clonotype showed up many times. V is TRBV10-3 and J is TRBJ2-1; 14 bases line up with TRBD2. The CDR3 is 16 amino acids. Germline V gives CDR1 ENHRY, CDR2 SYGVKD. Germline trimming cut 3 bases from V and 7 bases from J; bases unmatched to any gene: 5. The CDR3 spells CAISEPRLAGGNEQFF. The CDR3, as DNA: TGTGCCATCAGTGAACCTCGACTAGCGGGGGGGAATGAGCAGTTCTTC.

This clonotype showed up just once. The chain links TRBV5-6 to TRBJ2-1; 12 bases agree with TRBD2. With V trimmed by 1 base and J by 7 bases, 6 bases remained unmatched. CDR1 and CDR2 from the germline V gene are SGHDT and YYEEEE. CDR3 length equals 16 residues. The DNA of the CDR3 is TGTGCCAGCAGCTTGCTAGCGGGGGGGCCGCGAAATGAGCAGTTCTTC. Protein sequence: CASSLLAGGPRNEQFF.

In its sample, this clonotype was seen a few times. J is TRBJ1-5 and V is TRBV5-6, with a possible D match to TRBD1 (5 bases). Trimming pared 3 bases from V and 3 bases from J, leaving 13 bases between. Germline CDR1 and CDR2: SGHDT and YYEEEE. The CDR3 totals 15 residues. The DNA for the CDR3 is TGTGCCAGCAGCTCCCGGGACGGTTACAATCAGCCCCAGCATTTT. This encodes CASSSRDGYNQPQHF.

CDR3 sequence reads: CASRGTGDNYGYTF. For the CDR3, the DNA is TGTGCCAGCAGAGGGACAGGCGATAACTATGGCTACACCTTC. The rearrangement links TRBV6-5 to TRBJ1-2; 8 bases match TRBD1. The germline V gene encodes CDR1 MNHEY and CDR2 SVGAGI. The CDR3 is 14 amino acids. The V gene end was trimmed by 6 bases and the J gene end by 1 base; junction bases not matched to a gene: 4.

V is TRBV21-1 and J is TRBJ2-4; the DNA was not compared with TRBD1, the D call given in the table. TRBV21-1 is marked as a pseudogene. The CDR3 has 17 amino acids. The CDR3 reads CASSKARTGLAKNIQYF. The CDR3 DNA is TGTGCCAGCAGCAAAGCCCGGACAGGATTAGCCAAAAACATTCAGTACTTC.

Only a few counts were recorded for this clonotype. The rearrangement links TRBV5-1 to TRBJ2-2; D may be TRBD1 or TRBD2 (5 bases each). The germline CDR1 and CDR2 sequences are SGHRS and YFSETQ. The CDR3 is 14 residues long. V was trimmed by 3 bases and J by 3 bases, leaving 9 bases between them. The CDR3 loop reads CASSWGRHTGELFF. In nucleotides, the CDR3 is TGCGCCAGCAGCTGGGGACGGCACACCGGGGAGCTGTTTTTT.

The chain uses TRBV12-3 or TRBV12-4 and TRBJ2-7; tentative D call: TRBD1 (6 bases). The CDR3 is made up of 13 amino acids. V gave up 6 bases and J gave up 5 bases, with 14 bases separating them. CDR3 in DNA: TGTGCCAGCAGCTCAGGGGAGAGTCACGAGCAGTACTTC. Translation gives CASSSGESHEQYF.

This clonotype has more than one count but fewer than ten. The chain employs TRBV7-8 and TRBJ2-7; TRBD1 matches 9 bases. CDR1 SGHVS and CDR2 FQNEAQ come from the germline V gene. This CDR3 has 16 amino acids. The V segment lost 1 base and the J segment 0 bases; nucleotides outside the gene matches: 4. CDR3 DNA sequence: TGTGCCAGCAGCTTAGGGACAGGGGCCCTCTCCTACGAGCAGTACTTC. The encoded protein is CASSLGTGALSYEQYF. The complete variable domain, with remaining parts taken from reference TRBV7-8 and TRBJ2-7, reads GAGVSQSPRYKVAKRGQDVALRCDPISGHVSLFWYQQALGQGPEFLTYFQNEAQLDKSGLPSDRFFAERPEGSVSTLKIQRTQQEDSAVYLCASSLGTGALSYEQYFGPGTRLTVT.